The source of this T cell receptor beta chain is a study of Tregs in tolerant kidney transplant recipients. The study's findings and limits: For some patients, primers changed over time, blocking nucleotide-level comparison. Biological reproducibility was not directly addressed in this study.

Related graft donors supplied nonmyeloablative bone marrow transplants, and mixed chimerism was transient. CD4+CD25+CD127- Tregs, CD4+CD25- non-Tregs, CD4 and CD8 cells were sorted. A word on this clone: Its antigen is still unknown.

The CDR3 length is 16 residues. Germline CDR1 reads PRHDT; CDR2 reads FYEKMQ (reference sequence). Losses at the gene ends were 3 bases for V and 0 bases for J; bases not matched to a gene: 6. The protocol was immunoSEQ multiplex PCR, while the TCRdb copy is restricted to in-frame clones and leaves out a portion. Of roughly 54,000 clones detected, approximately 89% appear once; the ten largest clones hold about 16%. The sample was CD8+ T cells from blood (PBMCs), taken 12 months after the transplant. The rearrangement joins TRBV13 to TRBJ2-3, with 7 positions matching TRBD2. The sequence derives from a human patient who received a combined kidney and bone marrow transplant. Part of the T cells may come from the graft donor. The CDR3 DNA reads as TGTGCCAGCAGCTTGGATAGCGGGCCTAGCACAGATACGCAGTATTTT. Its translation: CASSLDSGPSTDTQYF. Looking up the rest from reference TRBV13 and TRBJ2-3 gives the full variable domain: AAGVIQSPRHLIKEKRETATLKCYPIPRHDTVYWYQQGPGQDPQFLISFYEKMQSDKGSIPDRFSAQQFSDYHSELNMSSLELGDSALYFCASSLDSGPSTDTQYFGPGTRLTVL.